This is a list of T cell receptor beta chains from one sample in a study of control samples from healthy donors and cancer patients. Profiled with immunoSEQ multiplex PCR; TCRdb holds only in-frame clones, not every one. Of some 170,000 clones listed, 90% to 95% are singletons. Material for sequencing was PBMCs. Receptors originate from a man aged 55-75 years with colorectal cancer. Each CDR3 is given with its conserved first and last residue. Fields, in order: V gene, D gene, J gene, clone size, CDR3 protein, CDR3 DNA. A D gene is named only where the DNA matches it firmly. Size is omitted from some rows. Given values are once, few, many or a class for expanded clones.

TRBV19	-	TRBJ2-1	-	CASSIEVSSYNEQFF	TGTGCCAGTAGTATAGAGGTGAGCTCCTACAATGAGCAGTTCTTC
TRBV19	-	TRBJ1-2	-	CASMGYIRNYGYTF	TGTGCCAGTATGGGGTATATAAGGAACTATGGCTACACCTTC
TRBV9	TRBD1	TRBJ1-2	-	CASSTGGARDGYTF	TGTGCCAGCAGCACAGGGGGCGCCCGGGATGGCTACACCTTC
TRBV4-1	-	TRBJ1-2	-	CASSQEVADSNYGYTF	TGCGCCAGCAGCCAAGAAGTCGCGGACAGTAACTATGGCTACACCTTC
TRBV6-6	-	TRBJ2-2	-	CASSSTSGELFF	TGTGCCAGCAGTTCTACATCCGGGGAGCTGTTTTTT
TRBV3-1/TRBV3-2	TRBD2	TRBJ2-3	-	CASSQAGGRSDTQYF	TGTGCCAGCAGCCAAGCGGGGGGGCGATCAGATACGCAGTATTTT
TRBV3-1/TRBV3-2	-	TRBJ1-5	-	CASSPTGSMGQPQHF	TGCGCCAGCAGCCCGACAGGTTCCATGGGTCAGCCCCAGCATTTT
TRBV5-6	-	TRBJ2-7	-	CASSLAVGAYEQYF	TGTGCCAGCAGCTTGGCCGTGGGGGCCTACGAGCAGTACTTC
TRBV3-1/TRBV3-2	-	TRBJ2-3	-	CASSQEGLGEADTQYF	TGTGCCAGCAGCCAAGAGGGCCTAGGAGAGGCAGATACGCAGTATTTT
TRBV10-1	-	TRBJ2-5	-	CASSGWDGQETQYF	TGCGCCAGCAGTGGATGGGACGGACAAGAGACCCAGTACTTC
TRBV12-3/TRBV12-4	-	TRBJ2-7	-	CASSLGHYYEQYF	TGTGCCAGCAGTTTAGGACATTACTACGAGCAGTACTTC
TRBV27	-	TRBJ1-5	-	CASSFYADNQPQHF	TGTGCCAGCAGTTTTTATGCGGACAATCAGCCCCAGCATTTT
TRBV28	TRBD1	TRBJ2-7	-	CASSNTDRAAQQYF	TGTGCCAGCAGTAACACCGACAGGGCTGCCCAGCAGTACTTC
TRBV6-1	-	TRBJ2-7	-	CASSEAGTVSYEQYF	TGTGCCAGCAGTGAAGCAGGGACGGTCTCCTACGAGCAGTACTTC
TRBV7-9	-	TRBJ1-3	-	CASSLRGFGNTIYF	TGTGCCAGCAGCTTGAGGGGTTTTGGAAACACCATATATTTT
TRBV5-4	-	TRBJ2-5	-	CASRLGETQYF	TGTGCCAGCAGACTAGGGGAGACCCAGTACTTC
TRBV11-2	TRBD1	TRBJ1-4	-	CASSSAPGQGEWSEKLFF	TGTGCCAGCAGCAGTGCTCCGGGACAGGGGGAGTGGAGTGAAAAACTGTTTTTT
TRBV28	-	TRBJ2-7	-	CASSLGYFYEQYF	TGTGCCAGCAGTTTGGGTTATTTTTACGAGCAGTACTTC
TRBV9	TRBD1	TRBJ1-4	-	CASSVLDRPNEKLFF	TGTGCCAGCAGCGTACTGGACAGGCCTAATGAAAAACTGTTTTTT
TRBV4-3	-	TRBJ2-7	-	CASSQDLAYEQYF	TGCGCCAGCAGCCAAGATTTGGCCTACGAGCAGTACTTC
TRBV20-1	-	TRBJ1-2	-	CSARAPGGYTF	TGCAGTGCTAGAGCCCCAGGGGGCTACACCTTC
TRBV30	-	TRBJ2-2	-	CAWSVSGYTGELFF	TGTGCCTGGAGTGTATCGGGATACACCGGGGAGCTGTTTTTT
TRBV28	-	TRBJ2-5	-	CAVGSTLQETQYF	TGTGCCGTAGGGTCTACCCTCCAAGAGACCCAGTACTTC
TRBV19	-	TRBJ2-7	-	CASSFGYEQYF	TGTGCCAGTAGTTTTGGCTACGAGCAGTACTTC
TRBV5-1	-	TRBJ1-2	-	CASSLSAGGGYGYTF	TGCGCCAGCAGCTTGTCTGCCGGGGGTGGCTATGGCTACACCTTC
TRBV6-1	-	TRBJ1-2	-	CASSELAQTNYGYTF	TGTGCCAGCAGTGAATTAGCGCAGACTAACTATGGCTACACCTTC
TRBV19	-	TRBJ1-6	few	CASTPREGVGSPLHF	TGTGCCAGTACCCCAAGGGAGGGCGTGGGATCACCCCTCCACTTT
TRBV7-2	TRBD1	TRBJ1-1	-	CASSLGQMNTEAFF	TGTGCCAGCAGCTTGGGACAGATGAACACTGAAGCTTTCTTT
TRBV12-3/TRBV12-4	-	TRBJ2-5	-	CASSLAGSTQYF	TGTGCCAGCAGTTTAGCCGGCTCGACCCAGTACTTC
TRBV19	-	TRBJ1-5	-	CASSSLGTSAVNQPQHF	TGTGCCAGTAGTTCCCTGGGGACGTCTGCCGTCAATCAGCCCCAGCATTTT
TRBV19	-	TRBJ2-1	-	CASSWRVADNEQFF	TGTGCCAGTAGTTGGCGGGTGGCAGACAATGAGCAGTTCTTC
TRBV24-1	TRBD1	TRBJ2-1	once	CATSDKGAGAWNEQFF	TGTGCCACCAGTGATAAGGGGGCAGGCGCCTGGAATGAGCAGTTCTTC
TRBV6-5	-	TRBJ1-1	once	CASSYRQGTEAFF	TGTGCCAGCAGTTATCGCCAGGGAACTGAAGCTTTCTTT
TRBV5-1	TRBD1	TRBJ2-7	-	CASSLGDRVGSEQYF	TGCGCCAGCAGCTTGGGGGACAGGGTGGGTTCCGAGCAGTACTTC
TRBV7-2	TRBD2	TRBJ2-3	-	CASSLSGGYTDTQYF	TGTGCCAGCAGCTTAAGCGGGGGCTACACAGATACGCAGTATTTT
TRBV5-1	TRBD2	TRBJ2-1	-	CASSLGLAGSNEQFF	TGCGCCAGCAGCTTGGGACTAGCGGGTAGCAATGAGCAGTTCTTC
TRBV9	TRBD2	TRBJ2-3	-	CASSVGLAGTDTQYF	TGTGCCAGCAGCGTAGGATTAGCGGGAACAGATACGCAGTATTTT
TRBV7-2	TRBD2	TRBJ2-1	-	CASSGGVAGANYNEQFF	TGTGCCAGCAGTGGGGGTGTAGCGGGGGCTAACTACAATGAGCAGTTCTTC
TRBV25-1	TRBD2	TRBJ2-5	-	CASSASGGAQETQYF	TGTGCCAGCAGTGCGAGCGGGGGGGCCCAAGAGACCCAGTACTTC
TRBV18	-	TRBJ1-2	-	CASSPLTGPAYGYTF	TGTGCCAGCTCACCACTAACAGGGCCAGCCTATGGCTACACCTTC
TRBV29-1	-	TRBJ2-2	-	CSVLETNTGELFF	TGCAGCGTTCTCGAGACGAACACCGGGGAGCTGTTTTTT
TRBV10-1	-	TRBJ2-7	once	CASSESSYEQYF	TGCGCCAGCAGTGAGTCCTCCTACGAGCAGTACTTC
TRBV11-2	-	TRBJ1-2	-	CASSLGSGFSGGYTF	TGTGCCAGCAGCTTAGGGTCGGGTTTCTCCGGGGGCTACACCTTC
TRBV19	TRBD2	TRBJ2-3	-	CASSIASGSSTDTQYF	TGTGCCAGTAGTATAGCTAGCGGGAGTAGCACAGATACGCAGTATTTT
TRBV7-8	-	TRBJ2-2	-	CASSPTLGRGYTGELFF	TGTGCCAGCAGCCCGACCCTCGGACGGGGATACACCGGGGAGCTGTTTTTT
TRBV11-2	-	TRBJ2-7	-	CASRSLGTYEQYF	TGTGCCAGCAGATCGCTAGGTACTTACGAGCAGTACTTC
TRBV5-4	-	TRBJ2-7	-	CASSFAFLPYEQYF	TGTGCCAGCAGCTTCGCGTTCCTACCCTACGAGCAGTACTTC
TRBV6-5	-	TRBJ1-2	-	CASRGGSNYGYTF	TGTGCCAGCAGAGGAGGAAGTAACTATGGCTACACCTTC
TRBV6-2/TRBV6-3	TRBD2	TRBJ2-7	once	CASSYGTSSYEQYF	TGTGCCAGCAGTTACGGGACTAGTAGTTACGAGCAGTACTTC
TRBV30	TRBD1	TRBJ1-1	-	CAWSRKEGRGVAEAFF	TGTGCCTGGAGTAGGAAAGAGGGCAGGGGGGTCGCTGAAGCTTTCTTT
TRBV29-1	-	TRBJ2-7	-	CSVEDLHGPPGEQYF	TGCAGCGTTGAAGATCTTCACGGGCCGCCCGGCGAGCAGTACTTC
TRBV7-9	TRBD2	TRBJ2-7	-	CASSPRTSASYEQYF	TGTGCCAGCAGCCCCCGGACTAGCGCATCCTACGAGCAGTACTTC
TRBV6-5	-	TRBJ2-7	-	CASSYSEDAAYEQYF	TGTGCCAGCAGTTACTCTGAGGACGCGGCCTACGAGCAGTACTTC
TRBV5-3	TRBD1	TRBJ2-5	-	CARSLEVTGWAETQYF	TGTGCCAGAAGCTTGGAGGTGACAGGGTGGGCGGAGACCCAGTACTTC
TRBV10-3	-	TRBJ1-2	-	CAISEGQQEVYGYTF	TGTGCCATCAGTGAGGGCCAACAGGAGGTTTATGGCTACACCTTC
TRBV10-3	-	TRBJ1-4	-	CAIRGEAGEKLFF	TGTGCCATCAGGGGAGAGGCAGGCGAAAAACTGTTTTTT
TRBV11-2	-	TRBJ1-3	-	CASSATTTGNTIYF	TGTGCCAGCAGCGCGACTACGACTGGAAACACCATATATTTT
TRBV11-2	-	TRBJ1-6	-	CASSLDMAGSHNSPLHF	TGTGCCAGCAGCTTAGATATGGCAGGGTCCCATAATTCACCCCTCCACTTT
TRBV19	TRBD2	TRBJ2-3	-	CASRKRRLRTGGSGSTDTQYF	TGTGCCAGTAGGAAACGCCGGCTCAGAACGGGGGGGAGCGGGAGCACAGATACGCAGTATTTT
TRBV7-2	TRBD1	TRBJ1-2	-	CASSSGQGDYGYTF	TGTGCCAGCAGCTCGGGACAGGGGGACTATGGCTACACCTTC